This T cell receptor (beta chain) came from a study of brain T cells in children with intractable seizures. Germline values: CDR1 PRHDT, CDR2 FYEKMQ (reference sequence). The CDR3 is made up of 14 amino acids. Deletions cut 2 bases from V and 4 bases from J, with 11 bases between. TCRdb's copy holds only in-frame clones and misses some; the assay was immunoSEQ multiplex PCR. This table holds about 340,000 clones, about 93% found once. Details on this clone: Its antigen is unknown.

The time point is: blood from clinic visit 5 months post-surgery; TSC patient then seizure free. Surgery cases with the highest brain T cell transcript signatures were chosen for sequencing. Overall study results and limits: Clones missing pre-surgery may reflect undersampling of that blood sample. Only CDR3 sequence similarity suggested viral specificity, without known HCMV serostatus.

Here the sequenced sample was peripheral blood, taken roughly 5 months after surgery. This chain joins TRBV13 and TRBJ1-1; weak D call: TRBD1 (6 bases). This sequence was found in a boy younger than two with tuberous sclerosis and intractable seizures. The CDR3 nucleotides are TGTGCCAGCAGCTTACGGGGGCGCGTCACTGAAGCTTTCTTT. This encodes CASSLRGRVTEAFF.